This T cell receptor beta chain was identified in a study of T cells in Graves' hyperthyroidism and ophthalmopathy. V lost 4 bases and J lost 12; bases outside the gene matches: 20. This CDR3 is built from 16 residues. Germline V gene sequence: CDR1 LGHNA, CDR2 YNFKEQ. In this sample, this clonotype turned up a few times. The TCR beta CDR3 regions underwent amplification using RNA transcripts as the source. Researchers ran a first-round RT-PCR on the TCR CDR3 using the HTBI primer set. TCRdb passed the multiplex PCR reads through MiXCR, listing each CDR3 protein once. Of 350,000 to 400,000 distinct CDR3 sequences in the sample, about 15% are singletons; the top ten hold approximately 30%. Patients aged 18 to 65 with hyperthyroidism were newly diagnosed, with duration under 2 months. PBMCs were collected from an approximately 10 ml volume of fresh peripheral blood.

This rearrangement joins TRBV4-2 to TRBJ2-7; 8 positions match TRBD2. Source material: blood. This sequence originates from a woman aged 30 to 39 with Graves' hyperthyroidism. Here the CDR3 DNA reads TGTGCCAGCAGCCCGGGACTAGGCGACGTACGAGCAGTGCTGTACTTC. It encodes CASSPGLGDVRAVLYF.